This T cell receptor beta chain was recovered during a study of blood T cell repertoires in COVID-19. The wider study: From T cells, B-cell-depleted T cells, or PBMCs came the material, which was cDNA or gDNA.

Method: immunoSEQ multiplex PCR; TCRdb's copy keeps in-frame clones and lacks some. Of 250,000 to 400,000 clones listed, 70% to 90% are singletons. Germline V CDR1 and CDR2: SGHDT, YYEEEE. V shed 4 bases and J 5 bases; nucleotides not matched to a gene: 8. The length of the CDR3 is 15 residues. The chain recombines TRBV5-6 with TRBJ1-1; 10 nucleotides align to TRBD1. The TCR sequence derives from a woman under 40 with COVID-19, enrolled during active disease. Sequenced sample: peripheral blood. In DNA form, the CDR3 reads TGTGCCAGCAGCAATTTGGACAGGGGGGGAACTGAAGCTTTCTTT. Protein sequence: CASSNLDRGGTEAFF. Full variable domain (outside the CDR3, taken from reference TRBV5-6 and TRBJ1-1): DAGVTQSPTHLIKTRGQQVTLRCSPKSGHDTVSWYQQALGQGPQFIFQYYEEEERQRGNFPDRFSGHQFPNYSSELNVNALLLGDSALYLCASSNLDRGGTEAFFGQGTRLTVV.